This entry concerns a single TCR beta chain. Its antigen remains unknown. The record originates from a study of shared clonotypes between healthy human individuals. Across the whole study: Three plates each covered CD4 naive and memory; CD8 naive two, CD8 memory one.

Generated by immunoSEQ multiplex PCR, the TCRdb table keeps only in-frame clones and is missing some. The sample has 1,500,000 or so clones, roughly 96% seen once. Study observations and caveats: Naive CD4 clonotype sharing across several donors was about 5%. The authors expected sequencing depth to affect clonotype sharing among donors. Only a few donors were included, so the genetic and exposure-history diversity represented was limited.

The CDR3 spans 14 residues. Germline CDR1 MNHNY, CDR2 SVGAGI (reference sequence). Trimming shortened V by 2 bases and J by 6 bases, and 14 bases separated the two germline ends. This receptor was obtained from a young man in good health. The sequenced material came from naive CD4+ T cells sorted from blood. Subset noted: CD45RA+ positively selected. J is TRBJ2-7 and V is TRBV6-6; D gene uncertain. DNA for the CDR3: TGTGCCAGCAGTTACCCCCAAGTGCGCTCCGAGCAGTACTTC. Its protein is CASSYPQVRSEQYF.